This T cell receptor (beta chain) is from a study of human T cells and chemical hapten exposure. General study points: Versus controls, expanded TCRs had significantly more large CDR3 similarity clusters.

Documented time point: pre-sensitization, week 0. Treatment meaning: therapeutic diphenylcyclopropenone sensitization with weekly scalp DPC. Patches went on only after blood had been drawn each time. Unique molecular identifiers were affixed to discrete cDNA molecules within the library. TCRdb redid the calling of the RACE reads with MiXCR, one entry per CDR3 protein. This sample has 250,000 or so distinct CDR3 sequences, with 7.5% to 9% found just once. The germline V gene encodes CDR1 SGHTA and CDR2 FQGNSA. Trimming removed 6 bases from V and 4 bases from J, with 18 bases in between. CDR3 length equals 16 residues. In the case of this clonotype: Its antigen is not known.

The V and J genes are TRBV7-2 and TRBJ1-4; a possible D gene is TRBD1 (5 bases). The input for sequencing was whole blood, taken in connection with sensitization to the hapten diphenylcyclopropenone (DPC). The TCR sequence derives from a woman aged 40 to 49 with alopecia areata. Some clones in this sample may be carry-over from other donors' samples. The CDR3 sequence is CASSSFSRDGNEKLFF. The CDR3 nucleotides read TGTGCCAGCAGTTCGTTCTCCCGGGACGGTAATGAAAAACTGTTTTTT.